The rows below give T cell receptor beta chains drawn from one sample of a study of cytomegalovirus exposure and HLA in healthy donors. This table comes from immunoSEQ multiplex PCR, and its TCRdb copy is limited to in-frame clones, with some not included. The data show fewer than 75,000 clones, around four fifths seen once. Sequences were obtained from PBMCs. Receptors originate from a woman under 40 in good health and CMV-seronegative. The CDR3 runs from the conserved cysteine through the conserved F or W. D genes are given only for firm matches. Rows may omit the clone size; those that give it use once, few, many or a size class.

size: -
length: 14
V: TRBV5-4
D: -
J: TRBJ2-5
CDR3: CASSHATEQETQYF
DNA: TGTGCCAGCAGCCATGCAACTGAGCAAGAGACCCAGTACTTC

size: -
length: 15
V: TRBV28
D: -
J: TRBJ1-4
CDR3: CASSPYAGSSEKLFF
DNA: TGTGCCAGCAGTCCCTATGCAGGATCAAGTGAAAAACTGTTTTTT

size: -
length: 15
V: TRBV6-5
D: TRBD1
J: TRBJ1-6
CDR3: CASSYYGQGGSPLHF
DNA: TGTGCCAGCAGTTACTACGGACAGGGCGGTTCACCCCTCCACTTT

size: -
length: 14
V: TRBV28
D: -
J: TRBJ1-4
CDR3: CASSFRGSNEKLFF
DNA: TGTGCCAGCAGTTTCAGGGGCTCTAATGAAAAACTGTTTTTT

size: few
length: 15
V: TRBV27
D: TRBD1
J: TRBJ2-7
CDR3: CASSLRAGGLNEQYF
DNA: TGTGCCAGCAGTTTACGGGCAGGGGGCTTGAACGAGCAGTACTTC

size: -
length: 16
V: TRBV4-1
D: TRBD2
J: TRBJ2-1
CDR3: CASSRDTGTIGDEQFF
DNA: TGCGCCAGCAGCCGGGATACCGGGACTATTGGGGATGAGCAGTTCTTC

size: -
length: 14
V: TRBV11-2
D: -
J: TRBJ2-7
CDR3: CASRPQGKGGEQYF
DNA: TGTGCCAGCAGACCACAGGGTAAGGGTGGCGAGCAGTACTTC

size: -
length: 17
V: TRBV4-1
D: TRBD1
J: TRBJ2-7
CDR3: CASSQGGGTGIFYEQYF
DNA: TGCGCCAGCAGCCAAGGGGGGGGGACAGGGATTTTCTACGAGCAGTACTTC

size: -
length: 11
V: TRBV20-1
D: -
J: TRBJ1-2
CDR3: CSATTLYGYTF
DNA: TGCAGTGCTACTACTCTGTATGGCTACACCTTC

size: -
length: 13
V: TRBV29-1
D: TRBD1
J: TRBJ1-4
CDR3: CSVLRQGFEKLFF
DNA: TGCAGCGTACTTCGACAGGGGTTCGAAAAACTGTTTTTT

size: once
length: 16
V: TRBV4-2
D: -
J: TRBJ1-5
CDR3: CASEPGGTEPSQPQHF
DNA: TGTGCCAGTGAGCCGGGGGGAACCGAACCGAGTCAGCCCCAGCATTTT

size: -
length: 13
V: TRBV27
D: -
J: TRBJ2-7
CDR3: CASSVGISYEQYF
DNA: TGTGCCAGCAGCGTCGGGATCTCCTACGAGCAGTACTTC

size: few
length: 13
V: TRBV6-6
D: -
J: TRBJ2-7
CDR3: CASSLLGQYEQYF
DNA: TGTGCCAGCAGTTTGCTAGGACAGTACGAGCAGTACTTC

size: -
length: 16
V: TRBV6-1
D: -
J: TRBJ1-5
CDR3: CASREDPQGTHQPQHF
DNA: TGTGCCAGCAGGGAAGACCCTCAGGGGACGCATCAGCCCCAGCATTTT

size: -
length: 16
V: TRBV5-1
D: TRBD2
J: TRBJ2-7
CDR3: CASSAGLAGGSYEQYF
DNA: TGCGCCAGCAGCGCGGGACTAGCGGGAGGGTCCTACGAGCAGTACTTC

size: few
length: 15
V: TRBV5-4
D: TRBD2
J: TRBJ2-5
CDR3: CASSPAGGSAETQYF
DNA: TGTGCCAGCAGCCCAGCGGGAGGGTCTGCGGAGACCCAGTACTTC

size: few
length: 15
V: TRBV10-2
D: TRBD1
J: TRBJ1-6
CDR3: CASSEGTGGNSPLHF
DNA: TGCGCCAGCAGTGAGGGGACAGGAGGTAATTCACCCCTCCACTTT

size: -
length: 13
V: TRBV7-2
D: -
J: TRBJ2-5
CDR3: CASSRGYSETQYF
DNA: TGTGCCAGCAGCCGAGGGTACTCGGAGACCCAGTACTTC

size: -
length: 13
V: TRBV27
D: -
J: TRBJ2-7
CDR3: CASSWSPSYEQYF
DNA: TGTGCCAGCAGTTGGAGCCCCTCCTACGAGCAGTACTTC

size: -
length: 14
V: TRBV5-1
D: TRBD1
J: TRBJ2-7
CDR3: CASSVTGGKYEQYF
DNA: TGCGCCAGCAGCGTAACAGGGGGCAAGTACGAGCAGTACTTC

size: few
length: 12
V: TRBV5-4
D: -
J: TRBJ2-7
CDR3: CASSFGRGEQYF
DNA: TGTGCCAGCAGCTTTGGCAGGGGCGAGCAGTACTTC

size: -
length: 14
V: TRBV6-5
D: TRBD1
J: TRBJ1-6
CDR3: CASSLRGPNSPLHF
DNA: TGTGCCAGCAGCTTAAGGGGGCCCAATTCACCCCTCCACTTT

size: few
length: 15
V: TRBV15
D: -
J: TRBJ1-4
CDR3: CATSPGGAGSEKLFF
DNA: TGTGCCACCAGCCCGGGGGGGGCAGGGAGCGAAAAACTGTTTTTT

size: -
length: 15
V: TRBV6-5
D: -
J: TRBJ1-4
CDR3: CASSYSQRSNEKLFF
DNA: TGTGCCAGCAGTTACTCGCAGAGGTCTAATGAAAAACTGTTTTTT

size: -
length: 11
V: TRBV12-5
D: -
J: TRBJ2-7
CDR3: CASGSGYEQYF
DNA: TGTGCTAGTGGTTCCGGTTACGAGCAGTACTTC

size: -
length: 15
V: TRBV4-2
D: -
J: TRBJ2-7
CDR3: CASSQEGAPAYEQYF
DNA: TGTGCCAGCAGCCAAGAAGGGGCGCCCGCCTACGAGCAGTACTTC

size: -
length: 14
V: TRBV2
D: -
J: TRBJ1-1
CDR3: CASRKTDINTEAFF
DNA: TGTGCCAGCAGGAAAACAGATATTAACACTGAAGCTTTCTTT

size: -
length: 14
V: TRBV9
D: -
J: TRBJ1-2
CDR3: CASGGGQHQYGYTF
DNA: TGTGCCAGCGGGGGGGGACAACATCAATATGGCTACACCTTC

size: -
length: 12
V: TRBV7-9
D: -
J: TRBJ2-1
CDR3: CASSLGVGEQFF
DNA: TGTGCCAGCAGCTTGGGCGTTGGCGAGCAGTTCTTC

size: -
length: 15
V: TRBV4-1
D: TRBD2
J: TRBJ2-7
CDR3: CASSHGTSGSYEQYF
DNA: TGCGCCAGCAGCCACGGGACTAGCGGGAGTTACGAGCAGTACTTC

size: -
length: 12
V: TRBV25-1
D: -
J: TRBJ1-2
CDR3: CASSDRNYGYTF
DNA: TGTGCCAGCAGTGATCGGAACTATGGCTACACCTTC

size: -
length: 14
V: TRBV5-8
D: TRBD1
J: TRBJ1-5
CDR3: CASSPQGAWQPQHF
DNA: TGTGCCAGCAGCCCACAGGGGGCTTGGCAGCCCCAGCATTTT

size: -
length: 15
V: TRBV4-1
D: -
J: TRBJ1-2
CDR3: CASSAPGDTAYGYTF
DNA: TGCGCCAGCAGCGCACCGGGAGATACCGCCTATGGCTACACCTTC

size: -
length: 16
V: TRBV4-2
D: TRBD2
J: TRBJ2-3
CDR3: CASSQVGLAGTDTQYF
DNA: TGTGCCAGCAGCCAAGTGGGACTAGCGGGCACAGATACGCAGTATTTT

size: -
length: 13
V: TRBV6-5
D: -
J: TRBJ2-3
CDR3: CASRRITQDTQYF
DNA: TGTGCCAGCAGGCGAATTACCCAAGATACGCAGTATTTT

size: -
length: 15
V: TRBV15
D: TRBD2
J: TRBJ2-1
CDR3: CATKPGLADYNEQFF
DNA: TGTGCCACCAAACCGGGACTAGCGGACTACAATGAGCAGTTCTTC

size: -
length: 16
V: TRBV5-1
D: TRBD2
J: TRBJ2-3
CDR3: CASSLGLAGFTDTQYF
DNA: TGCGCCAGCAGCTTGGGACTAGCGGGGTTCACAGATACGCAGTATTTT

size: -
length: 16
V: TRBV10-2
D: -
J: TRBJ1-1
CDR3: CASWGRQENMNTEAFF
DNA: TGCGCCAGCTGGGGGCGACAGGAAAACATGAACACTGAAGCTTTCTTT

size: -
length: 15
V: TRBV6-5
D: TRBD2
J: TRBJ2-3
CDR3: CASSYSTSGSLGQYF
DNA: TGTGCCAGCAGTTACTCGACTAGCGGGAGTTTAGGGCAGTATTTT

size: -
length: 13
V: TRBV25-1
D: -
J: TRBJ1-1
CDR3: CASRYRENTEAFF
DNA: TGTGCCAGCAGGTACAGGGAGAACACTGAAGCTTTCTTT

size: -
length: 15
V: TRBV7-9
D: TRBD1
J: TRBJ2-1
CDR3: CASSLGQGVHNEQFF
DNA: TGTGCCAGCAGCTTAGGGCAGGGGGTGCACAATGAGCAGTTCTTC

size: -
length: 15
V: TRBV30
D: TRBD1
J: TRBJ2-7
CDR3: CAWSVQTGRPYEQYF
DNA: TGTGCCTGGAGTGTCCAGACAGGGCGCCCCTACGAGCAGTACTTC

size: -
length: 13
V: TRBV25-1
D: -
J: TRBJ1-1
CDR3: CASSTGYGAEAFF
DNA: TGTGCCAGCAGTACAGGGTACGGGGCTGAAGCTTTCTTT

size: -
length: 14
V: TRBV28
D: -
J: TRBJ1-2
CDR3: CASSPPRGSYGYTF
DNA: TGTGCCAGCAGTCCCCCGAGGGGGAGCTATGGCTACACCTTC

size: -
length: 15
V: TRBV6-5
D: TRBD1
J: TRBJ1-1
CDR3: CASSYSTGTVSKAFF
DNA: TGTGCCAGCAGTTACTCGACCGGGACAGTATCGAAAGCTTTCTTT

size: -
length: 12
V: TRBV29-1
D: -
J: TRBJ1-1
CDR3: CSERQTNTEAFF
DNA: TGCAGCGAAAGACAGACGAACACTGAAGCTTTCTTT

size: once
length: 13
V: TRBV5-1
D: -
J: TRBJ1-5
CDR3: CASSLGSNQPQHF
DNA: TGCGCCAGCAGCCTAGGTAGCAATCAGCCCCAGCATTTT

size: -
length: 15
V: TRBV2
D: -
J: TRBJ1-5
CDR3: CASSEDRVSNQPQHF
DNA: TGTGCCAGCAGTGAAGACAGGGTAAGCAATCAGCCCCAGCATTTT

size: -
length: 16
V: TRBV14
D: TRBD1
J: TRBJ1-1
CDR3: CASSPGTGKGRTEAFF
DNA: TGTGCCAGCAGTCCCGGGACAGGGAAGGGAAGGACTGAAGCTTTCTTT